A single sample is the source of the 18 T cell receptor beta chains below, sequenced in a study of blood T cell repertoires in COVID-19. Clones were read by immunoSEQ multiplex PCR, and TCRdb kept only the in-frame ones, dropping some. This table holds approximately 97,000 clones, about 85% found once. The specimen was peripheral blood. The receptors originated from a man aged 45-65 years with active COVID-19.

This clone was observed once. CDR3 DNA: TGTGCCAGCAAGTACCTAGACAGGGGGCGCAGGGACACCGGGGAGCTGTTTTTT. It is translated as CASKYLDRGRRDTGELFF. The chain couples TRBV7-8 to TRBJ2-2; 10 positions match TRBD1. CDR3 length equals 18 residues. After removal of 7 bases from V and 3 bases from J, the junction contained 14 bases not matched to a gene. CDR1 SGHVS and CDR2 FQNEAQ come from the germline V gene.

CDR3 nucleotides: TGTGCTAGTGGTTTGGTACTTGTAGATACGCAGTATTTT. This gives the protein CASGLVLVDTQYF. This rearrangement joins TRBV12-5 to TRBJ2-3; D remains unclear. Trimming took 0 bases from V and 5 from J, leaving 6 bases between them. Germline V gene sequence: CDR1 LGHNT, CDR2 FRNRAP. This CDR3 has 13 amino acids.

This chain joins TRBV7-7 and TRBJ2-2, with a possible D match to TRBD2 (5 bases). This CDR3 spans 17 amino acids. V was shortened by 5 bases and J by 4 bases, with 20 bases between the two germline ends. Germline CDR1 SSHAT, CDR2 FNYEAQ (reference sequence). CDR3 DNA sequence: TGTGCCAGCAGCCTAGGGATCGGCCGGGGTCGCACCGGGGAGCTGTTTTTT. This translates into CASSLGIGRGRTGELFF.

There are a few counts of this clone. This chain joins TRBV3-1 (or the pseudogene TRBV3-2) and TRBJ2-7; 10 nucleotides match TRBD2. Germline lookup yields CDR1 LGHDT and CDR2 YNNKEL (reference sequence). The CDR3 sequence is 15 residues long. With 4 bases clipped from V and 6 bases from J, the junction kept 9 bases outside the gene matches. The CDR3 sequence: CASSPHSGGAGEQYF. CDR3 bases: TGTGCCAGCAGCCCCCACAGCGGGGGGGCTGGCGAGCAGTACTTC.

The V gene is TRBV11-3, the J gene TRBJ2-5, with 12 bases lining up with TRBD2. The CDR3 covers 15 residues. CDR1 and CDR2 (germline): SGHNT, YENEEA. The trim removed 2 bases at V and 4 bases at J, leaving 2 bases unmatched. The DNA of the CDR3 is TGTGCCAGCAGCTTAAGGGGACTAGCGGGAGAGACCCAGTACTTC. Protein product: CASSLRGLAGETQYF.

This chain joins TRBV12-3 or TRBV12-4 and TRBJ1-5; D uncertain. Trimming cost V 3 bases and J 6 bases, with 9 bases left between them. The CDR3 covers 13 residues. For the CDR3, the DNA is TGTGCCAGCAGTTTGAGAGGAATTCAGCCCCAGCATTTT. Translated: CASSLRGIQPQHF.

CDR3 coding DNA: TGTGCCATCGGAGCGGGGGCCTCCTACAATGAGCAGTTCTTC. Its translation is CAIGAGASYNEQFF. The gene calls are TRBV10-3 and TRBJ2-1, with 8 bases that match TRBD2. J was trimmed by 0 bases and V by 8 bases; bases with no gene match: 3. The CDR3 is 14 amino acids. Germline assignment: CDR1 ENHRY and CDR2 SYGVKD.

The chain is built from TRBV7-2 and TRBJ1-6; 10 nucleotides line up with TRBD1. This CDR3 is built from 15 residues. The ends lost 5 bases at V and 11 bases at J; junction bases unmatched: 9. Germline V gene lookup returns CDR1 SGHTA and CDR2 FQGNSA. This CDR3 reads CASSPGTGAVTPLHF. DNA for the CDR3: TGTGCCAGCAGCCCGGGGACAGGGGCAGTGACACCCCTCCACTTT.

The chain combines TRBV5-6 with TRBJ2-2; D is perhaps TRBD2 (6 bases). The CDR3 is made up of 16 amino acids. Germline values: CDR1 SGHDT, CDR2 YYEEEE. Trimming cost V 0 bases and J 4 bases, with 13 bases left between them. The CDR3 reads CASSLGFRGFTGELFF. CDR3 in DNA: TGTGCCAGCAGCTTGGGGTTTCGGGGGTTCACCGGGGAGCTGTTTTTT.

This clone appeared once. The V call is TRBV6-2 or TRBV6-3, the J call TRBJ1-2, with D possibly being TRBD1 (5 bases). V was trimmed by 3 bases and J by 6 bases, leaving 11 bases between them. Germline V gene lookup returns CDR1 MNHEY and CDR2 SVGEGT. CDR3 length: 13 amino acids. CDR3 DNA: TGTGCCAGCAGTTATAAGGGGATGGATGGCTACACCTTC. Translating it yields CASSYKGMDGYTF.

This clone has just a few counts. The V gene is TRBV6-5, the J gene TRBJ2-7, with TRBD2 identical over 8 bases. The CDR3 is made up of 15 amino acids. V dropped 5 bases and J dropped 3; count of bases not matched to a gene: 9. Germline lookup yields CDR1 MNHEY and CDR2 SVGAGI. DNA of the CDR3: TGTGCCAGCAGTAATTTTCGGGGGGGCCTCTACGAGCAGTACTTC. Amino acid sequence: CASSNFRGGLYEQYF.

The rearrangement joins TRBV3-1 (or the pseudogene TRBV3-2) to TRBJ2-2, with TRBD2 matching over 13 bases. CDR1 and CDR2 from the germline V gene are LGHDT and YNNKEL (reference sequence). V shed 4 bases and J 1 base; nucleotides not matched to a gene: 12. The length of the CDR3 is 20 residues. CDR3 amino acids: CASSRGSATSGGRNTGELFF. The CDR3 DNA reads TGTGCCAGCAGCCGCGGGTCCGCGACTAGCGGGGGGAGGAACACCGGGGAGCTGTTTTTT.

V and J are TRBV14 and TRBJ2-1; 13 bases map to TRBD2. This CDR3 contains 16 residues. The trim removed 4 bases at V and 5 bases at J, leaving 5 bases unmatched. Germline V CDR1 and CDR2: SGHDN, FVKESK. In DNA, the CDR3 is TGTGCCAGCAGCCCTACGACTAGCGGGGGGAACAATGAGCAGTTCTTC. It codes for CASSPTTSGGNNEQFF.

The chain combines TRBV7-8 with TRBJ2-7, with unresolved D. In germline, CDR1 is SGHVS, CDR2 FQNEAQ. Trimming removed 0 bases at V and 5 bases at J, with 2 bases between. CDR3 length: 11 residues. DNA for the CDR3: TGTGCCAGCAGCTTAGCCGACGAGCAGTACTTC. It encodes CASSLADEQYF.

The chain joins TRBV27 to TRBJ2-7; perhaps TRBD2 as D (6 bases). Per the germline V gene, CDR1 is MNHEY and CDR2 is SMNVEV (reference sequence). V was pared by 3 bases and J by 0 bases, with 9 bases between. The CDR3 is made up of 14 amino acids. This CDR3 is CASSFAEGSYEQYF. The CDR3 DNA reads TGTGCCAGCAGTTTTGCGGAGGGCTCCTACGAGCAGTACTTC.

This chain connects TRBV5-8 to TRBJ1-1, with 10 bases fitting TRBD1. From germline, CDR1 is SGHTS and CDR2 YDEGEE. V lost 4 bases, J lost 3 bases, and 9 bases stayed unmatched. This CDR3 region has 16 residues. The CDR3 DNA reads as TGTGCCAGCAGCCCTACGGGACAGGGGTGGGACACTGAAGCTTTCTTT. The encoded protein is CASSPTGQGWDTEAFF.

The chain combines TRBV18 with TRBJ1-1; the D gene is possibly TRBD1 (5 bases). The CDR3 loop spans 14 amino acids. Germline V gene data show CDR1 as KGHSH and CDR2 as LQKENI. Deletions cut 3 bases from V and 1 base from J, with 9 bases between. In DNA, the CDR3 is TGTGCCAGCTCACCGCAGACAGCGAACACTGAAGCTTTCTTT. It codes for CASSPQTANTEAFF.

This clone was picked up a small number of times. The V gene is TRBV5-6, the J gene TRBJ1-5, with TRBD1 matching over 8 bases. CDR1 and CDR2 (germline): SGHDT, YYEEEE. Unmatched junction bases numbered 5, after V lost 3 bases and J lost 0 bases. This CDR3 is built from 16 residues. CDR3 in DNA: TGTGCCAGCAGCTCGGGGACAGGAGATAGCAATCAGCCCCAGCATTTT. It specifies CASSSGTGDSNQPQHF.